Described below is a single T cell receptor beta chain sequence and its context. The antigen is undetermined. The source of the sample is a study of T cells in Graves' hyperthyroidism and ophthalmopathy. Background on the study: Pretreatment peripheral blood was obtained at initial diagnosis. General study points: Appearing also in blood were most of the thyroid clonotypes expanded above 0.001.

Amplified TCR beta CDR3 regions derived from RNA transcripts. The TCR CDR3 was amplified in a first-round RT-PCR using the HTBI primer set. TCRdb independently ran MiXCR on the multiplex PCR reads; one entry per CDR3 protein. Of hundreds of thousands of distinct CDR3 sequences in the sample, about a fifth were seen once. Investigators excluded patients with uncontrolled infection, other autoimmune disease, pregnancy or lactation. It was 8.5 to 10 ml of fresh peripheral blood that supplied the PBMCs. Germline lookup yields CDR1 MNHNS and CDR2 SASEGT. V lost 6 bases and J lost 5; bases outside the gene matches: 9. The CDR3 consists of 15 residues.

The rearrangement links TRBV6-1 to TRBJ2-2; 7 bases map to TRBD1. The origin of this receptor is a man between 25 and 39 years old with Graves' ophthalmopathy. The sample consisted of blood. CDR3 loop: CASSVQGGRTGELFF. The CDR3 DNA is TGTGCCAGCAGCGTCCAAGGGGGCAGGACCGGGGAGCTGTTTTTT.